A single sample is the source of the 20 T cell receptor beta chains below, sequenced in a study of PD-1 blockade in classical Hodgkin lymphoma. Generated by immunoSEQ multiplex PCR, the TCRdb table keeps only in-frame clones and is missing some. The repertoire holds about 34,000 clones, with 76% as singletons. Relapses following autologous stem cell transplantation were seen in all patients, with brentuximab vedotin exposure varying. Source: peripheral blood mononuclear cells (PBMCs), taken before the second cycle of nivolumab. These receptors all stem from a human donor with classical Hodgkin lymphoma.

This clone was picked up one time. CDR3 amino acids: CASSLAVWTGLSGELFF. The CDR3 DNA follows: TGCGCCAGCAGCTTGGCCGTCTGGACAGGGCTTTCAGGGGAGCTGTTTTTT. The chain recombines TRBV5-1 with TRBJ2-2, with 8 bases lining up with TRBD1. The germline V gene encodes CDR1 SGHRS and CDR2 YFSETQ. The V segment lost 0 bases and the J segment 8 bases; nucleotides outside the gene matches: 12. The CDR3 consists of 17 residues.

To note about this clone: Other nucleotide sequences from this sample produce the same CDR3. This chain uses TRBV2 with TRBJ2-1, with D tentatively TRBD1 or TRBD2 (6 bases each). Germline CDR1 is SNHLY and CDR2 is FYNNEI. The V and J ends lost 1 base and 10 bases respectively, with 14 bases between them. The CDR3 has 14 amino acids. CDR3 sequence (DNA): TGTGCCAGCAGTGAAGTAAGAGGGGGGTCCGAGCAGTTCTTC. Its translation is CASSEVRGGSEQFF. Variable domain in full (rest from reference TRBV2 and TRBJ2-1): EPEVTQTPSHQVTQMGQEVILRCVPISNHLYFYWYRQILGQKVEFLVSFYNNEISEKSEIFDDQFSVERPDGSNFTLKIRSTKLEDSAMYFCASSEVRGGSEQFFGPGTRLTVL.

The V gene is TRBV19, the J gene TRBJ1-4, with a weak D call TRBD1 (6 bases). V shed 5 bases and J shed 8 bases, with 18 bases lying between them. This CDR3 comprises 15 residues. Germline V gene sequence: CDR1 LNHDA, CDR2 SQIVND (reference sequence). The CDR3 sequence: CASSLSGGADEKLFF. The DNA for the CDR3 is TGTGCCAGTAGTCTCAGCGGGGGGGCGGACGAAAAACTGTTTTTT.

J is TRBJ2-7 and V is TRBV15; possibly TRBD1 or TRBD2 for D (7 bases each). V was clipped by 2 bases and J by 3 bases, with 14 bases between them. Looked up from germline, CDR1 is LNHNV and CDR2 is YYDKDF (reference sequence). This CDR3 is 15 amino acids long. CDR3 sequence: CATSRSQGRGYEQYF. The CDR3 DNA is TGTGCCACCAGCAGATCACAGGGGAGGGGCTACGAGCAGTACTTC. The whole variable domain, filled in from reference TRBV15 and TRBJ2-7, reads DAMVIQNPRYQVTQFGKPVTLSCSQTLNHNVMYWYQQKSSQAPKLLFHYYDKDFNNEADTPDNFQSRRPNTSFCFLDIRSPGLGDTAMYLCATSRSQGRGYEQYFGPGTRLTVT.

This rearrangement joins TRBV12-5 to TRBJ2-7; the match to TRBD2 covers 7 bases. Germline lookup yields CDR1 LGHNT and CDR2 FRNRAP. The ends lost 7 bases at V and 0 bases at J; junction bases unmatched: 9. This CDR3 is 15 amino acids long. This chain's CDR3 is CASVPWGGSSYEQYF. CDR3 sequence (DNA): TGTGCTAGTGTCCCATGGGGGGGGAGCTCCTACGAGCAGTACTTC.

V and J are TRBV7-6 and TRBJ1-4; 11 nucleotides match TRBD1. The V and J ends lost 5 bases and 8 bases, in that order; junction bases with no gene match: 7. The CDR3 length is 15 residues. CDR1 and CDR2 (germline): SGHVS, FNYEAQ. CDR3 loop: CASSRAGTGGEKLFF. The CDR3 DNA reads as TGTGCCAGCAGCCGCGCCGGGACAGGGGGGGAAAAACTGTTTTTT.

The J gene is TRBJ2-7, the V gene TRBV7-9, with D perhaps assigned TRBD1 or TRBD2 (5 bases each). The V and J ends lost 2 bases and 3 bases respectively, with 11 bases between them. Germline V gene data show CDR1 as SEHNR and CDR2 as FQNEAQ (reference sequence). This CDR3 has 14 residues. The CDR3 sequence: CASSLTGPLYEQYF. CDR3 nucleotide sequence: TGTGCCAGCAGCTTAACGGGACCCCTCTACGAGCAGTACTTC.

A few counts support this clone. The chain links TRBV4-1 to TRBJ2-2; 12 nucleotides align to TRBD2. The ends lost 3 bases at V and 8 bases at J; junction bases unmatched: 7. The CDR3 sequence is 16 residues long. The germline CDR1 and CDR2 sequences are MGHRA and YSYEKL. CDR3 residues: CASSHRLAGATGELFF. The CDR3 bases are TGCGCCAGCAGCCATCGACTAGCGGGGGCGACAGGGGAGCTGTTTTTT.

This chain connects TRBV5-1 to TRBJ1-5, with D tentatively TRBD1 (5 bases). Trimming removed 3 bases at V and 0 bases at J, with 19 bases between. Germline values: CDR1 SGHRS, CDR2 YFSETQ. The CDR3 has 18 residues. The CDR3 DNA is TGCGCCAGCAGCTCCTCCCTAGCGGCAGGGTATAGCAATCAGCCCCAGCATTTT. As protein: CASSSSLAAGYSNQPQHF.

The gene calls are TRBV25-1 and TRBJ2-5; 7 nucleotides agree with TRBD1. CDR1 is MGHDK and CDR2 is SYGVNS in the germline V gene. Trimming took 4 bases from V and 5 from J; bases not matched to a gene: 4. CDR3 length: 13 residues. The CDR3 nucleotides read TGTGCCAGCAGTGCGACAGGGAGCGAGACCCAGTACTTC. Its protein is CASSATGSETQYF.

The CDR3 nucleotides read TGTGCCATCAGTGAGTCGATGGAGTACACTGAAGCTTTCTTT. Its translation is CAISESMEYTEAFF. The chain links TRBV10-3 to TRBJ1-1; D not resolved. Trimming shortened V by 0 bases and J by 3 bases, and 8 bases separated the two germline ends. Per germline, CDR1 ENHRY and CDR2 SYGVKD. There are 14 residues in the CDR3.

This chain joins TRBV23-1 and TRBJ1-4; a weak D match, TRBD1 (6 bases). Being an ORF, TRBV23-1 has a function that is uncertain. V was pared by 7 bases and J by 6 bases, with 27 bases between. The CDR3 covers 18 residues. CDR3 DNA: TGCGCCAGCACCCCAGAGGAAACAGGGATGGGCTATGATGAAAAACTGTTTTTT. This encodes CASTPEETGMGYDEKLFF.

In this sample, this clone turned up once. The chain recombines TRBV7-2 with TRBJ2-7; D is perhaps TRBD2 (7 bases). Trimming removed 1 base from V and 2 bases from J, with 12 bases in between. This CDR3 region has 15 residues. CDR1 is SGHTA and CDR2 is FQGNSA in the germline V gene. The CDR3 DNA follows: TGTGCCAGCAGCTTAGAGGGGGGGTCGACCTACGAGCAGTACTTC. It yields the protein CASSLEGGSTYEQYF.

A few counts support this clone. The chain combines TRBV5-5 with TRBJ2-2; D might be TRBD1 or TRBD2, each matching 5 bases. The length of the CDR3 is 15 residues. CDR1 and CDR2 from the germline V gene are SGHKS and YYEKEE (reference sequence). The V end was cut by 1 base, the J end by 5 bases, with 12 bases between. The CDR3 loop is CASSLWDGPTGELFF. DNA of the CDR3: TGTGCCAGCAGCTTGTGGGACGGACCGACCGGGGAGCTGTTTTTT.

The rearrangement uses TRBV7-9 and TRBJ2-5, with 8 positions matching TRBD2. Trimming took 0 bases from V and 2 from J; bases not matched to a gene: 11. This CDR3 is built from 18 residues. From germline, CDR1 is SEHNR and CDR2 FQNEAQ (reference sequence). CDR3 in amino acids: CASSLARGEVRRQETQYF. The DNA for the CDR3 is TGTGCCAGCAGCTTAGCGCGGGGGGAGGTTCGTAGGCAAGAGACCCAGTACTTC.

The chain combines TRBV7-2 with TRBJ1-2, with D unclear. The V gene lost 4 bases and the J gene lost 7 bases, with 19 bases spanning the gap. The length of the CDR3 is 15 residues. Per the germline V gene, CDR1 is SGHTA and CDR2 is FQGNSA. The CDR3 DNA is TGTGCCAGCAGCTCCGATGGGCCGGGGAAGGGTGGCTACACCTTC. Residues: CASSSDGPGKGGYTF.

The CDR3 DNA sequence: TGTGCTAGTGGTCCAAATAAAGGGGGCGCACGGGAAAAACTGTTTTTT. It translates to CASGPNKGGAREKLFF. The chain uses TRBV12-5 and TRBJ1-4, with TRBD1 matching 7 bases. The V gene end was trimmed by 5 bases and the J gene end by 8 bases; junction bases not matched to a gene: 14. This CDR3 is built from 16 residues. The germline CDR1 and CDR2 sequences are LGHNT and FRNRAP.

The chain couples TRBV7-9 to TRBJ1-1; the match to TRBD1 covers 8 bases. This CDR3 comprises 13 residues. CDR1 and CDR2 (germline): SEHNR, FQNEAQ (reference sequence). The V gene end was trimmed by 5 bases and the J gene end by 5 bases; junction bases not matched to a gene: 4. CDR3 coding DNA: TGTGCCAGCAGCACCCGGACAGGGACTGAAGCTTTCTTT. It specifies CASSTRTGTEAFF.

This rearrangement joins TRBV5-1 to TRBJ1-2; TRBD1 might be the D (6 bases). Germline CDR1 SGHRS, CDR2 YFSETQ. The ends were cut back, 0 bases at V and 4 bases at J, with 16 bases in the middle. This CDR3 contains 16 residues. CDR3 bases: TGCGCCAGCAGCTTGGATCCCTATGACAGGTCCTATGGCTACACCTTC. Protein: CASSLDPYDRSYGYTF.

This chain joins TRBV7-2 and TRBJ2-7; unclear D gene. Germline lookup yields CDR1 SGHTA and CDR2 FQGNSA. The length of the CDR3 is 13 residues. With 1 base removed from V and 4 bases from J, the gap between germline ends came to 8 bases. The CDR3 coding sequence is TGTGCCAGCAGCTTAGGACCACCTTACGAGCAGTACTTC. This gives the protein CASSLGPPYEQYF.